This is a list of T cell receptor beta chains from one sample in a study of shared clonotypes between healthy human individuals. Produced via immunoSEQ multiplex PCR; TCRdb's table is partial and in-frame only. Counted here are 640,000 or so clones, around 72% occurring once; the ten biggest clones make up under 2%. The sequenced sample consisted of memory CD4+ T cells sorted from blood. These receptors all stem from a woman in her twenties or thirties in good health. Both conserved end residues are part of each CDR3. A D gene is named only where the DNA matches it firmly. Expanded clones are given a class, and other clones once, few, many or no size at all.

D: .
size: .
V: TRBV7-8
J: TRBJ1-5
CDR3: CASSQYSPNQPQHF
DNA: TGTGCCAGCAGCCAATACAGCCCTAATCAGCCCCAGCATTTT

D: .
size: .
V: TRBV6-6
J: TRBJ2-5
CDR3: CASSRDTQETQYF
DNA: TGTGCCAGCAGCCGGGACACCCAAGAGACCCAGTACTTC

D: .
size: .
V: TRBV27
J: TRBJ1-1
CDR3: CASSPRPGTEAFF
DNA: TGTGCCAGCAGTCCCCGACCGGGTACTGAAGCTTTCTTT

D: .
size: .
V: TRBV4-1
J: TRBJ1-4
CDR3: CASSQVGATNEKLFF
DNA: TGCGCCAGCAGCCAAGTGGGAGCAACTAATGAAAAACTGTTTTTT

D: .
size: once
V: TRBV29-1
J: TRBJ2-1
CDR3: CSVGSYNEQFF
DNA: TGCAGCGTTGGATCTTACAATGAGCAGTTCTTC

D: .
size: .
V: TRBV5-1
J: TRBJ2-1
CDR3: CATTKDRSAYNEQFF
DNA: TGCGCCACCACCAAAGACAGGTCCGCCTACAATGAGCAGTTCTTC

D: TRBD2
size: .
V: TRBV11-2
J: TRBJ2-5
CDR3: CASSLGTSGTGTQETQYF
DNA: TGTGCCAGCAGCTTAGGGACTAGCGGGACCGGCACCCAAGAGACCCAGTACTTC

D: .
size: .
V: TRBV28
J: TRBJ2-7
CDR3: CASSTPSRLYEQYF
DNA: TGTGCCAGCAGTACCCCTAGCAGACTCTACGAGCAGTACTTC

D: .
size: many
V: TRBV9
J: TRBJ1-1
CDR3: CASSVSWGNTEAFF
DNA: TGTGCCAGCAGCGTGAGTTGGGGGAACACTGAAGCTTTCTTT

D: TRBD1
size: .
V: TRBV28
J: TRBJ1-2
CDR3: CASSTRDRGHYGYTF
DNA: TGTGCCAGCAGTACCCGGGACAGGGGGCACTATGGCTACACCTTC

D: TRBD1
size: .
V: TRBV9
J: TRBJ2-6
CDR3: CASTMTGSGANVLTF
DNA: TGTGCCAGCACCATGACAGGGTCTGGGGCCAACGTCCTGACTTTC

D: .
size: once
V: TRBV5-4
J: TRBJ2-7
CDR3: CASSLERTTYEQYF
DNA: TGTGCCAGCAGCTTGGAGAGGACGACCTACGAGCAGTACTTC

D: .
size: .
V: TRBV14
J: TRBJ2-5
CDR3: CASSPDLKETQYF
DNA: TGTGCCAGCAGCCCTGATCTGAAGGAGACCCAGTACTTC

D: .
size: few
V: TRBV2
J: TRBJ1-3
CDR3: CASSTRQGNTIYF
DNA: TGTGCCAGCAGTACGAGACAGGGAAACACCATATATTTT

D: .
size: .
V: TRBV5-5
J: TRBJ2-7
CDR3: CASSLMTEPYEQYF
DNA: TGTGCCAGCAGCTTGATGACAGAACCCTACGAGCAGTACTTC

D: .
size: .
V: TRBV11-2
J: TRBJ1-2
CDR3: CASSLVGEGGSSGIYGYTF
DNA: TGTGCCAGCAGCTTAGTCGGGGAAGGGGGATCGTCTGGCATTTATGGCTACACCTTC

D: .
size: .
V: TRBV5-4
J: TRBJ1-1
CDR3: CASSVGPVLTEAFF
DNA: TGTGCCAGCAGCGTGGGCCCGGTCCTCACTGAAGCTTTCTTT

D: TRBD1
size: .
V: TRBV25-1
J: TRBJ1-3
CDR3: CASSEGSTGTDGNTIYF
DNA: TGTGCCAGCAGTGAGGGCTCGACCGGGACAGATGGAAACACCATATATTTT

D: .
size: .
V: TRBV5-4
J: TRBJ2-7
CDR3: CASSAGGTGRNYEQYF
DNA: TGTGCCAGCAGCGCGGGAGGGACAGGGAGAAACTACGAGCAGTACTTC

D: .
size: .
V: TRBV4-1
J: TRBJ1-5
CDR3: CASSQVTGSNQPQHF
DNA: TGCGCCAGCAGCCAAGTAACAGGGAGCAATCAGCCCCAGCATTTT

D: .
size: .
V: TRBV5-6
J: TRBJ2-7
CDR3: CASSLDSRDYEQYF
DNA: TGTGCCAGCAGCTTGGACTCCCGGGACTACGAGCAGTACTTC

D: TRBD2
size: .
V: TRBV7-9
J: TRBJ2-2
CDR3: CASSLNVGAGVGELFF
DNA: TGTGCCAGCAGCTTAAACGTCGGGGCGGGAGTGGGGGAGCTGTTTTTT